These 26 T cell receptor beta chains share one sample of origin, sequenced in a study of blood T cell repertoires in COVID-19. Assay used: immunoSEQ multiplex PCR; TCRdb lists only in-frame clones, some missing. The table has 70,000 to 80,000 clones, 82% seen once. The sample comprised peripheral blood. All receptors derive from a woman older than 75 with acute or convalescent COVID-19.

This chain uses TRBV29-1 with TRBJ2-7, with 7 nucleotides matching TRBD2. Germline assignment: CDR1 SQVTM and CDR2 ANQGSEA. This CDR3 contains 13 residues. Trimming took 3 bases from V and 6 from J; bases not matched to a gene: 8. CDR3 in DNA: TGCAGCGTTGATTCCGGGGTAGCGGGCGAGCAGTACTTC. Translating it yields CSVDSGVAGEQYF.

This sequence joins TRBV5-1 and TRBJ2-5; 7 bases are a match to TRBD1. The germline V gene has CDR1 SGHRS and CDR2 YFSETQ. This CDR3 is 13 amino acids long. Trimming at V came to 5 bases and at J to 5 bases, leaving 6 bases not matched to a gene. The CDR3 spells CASSADRVETQYF. CDR3 bases: TGCGCCAGCAGTGCCGACAGGGTGGAGACCCAGTACTTC.

The chain uses TRBV6-6 and TRBJ2-7, with TRBD1 matching over 8 bases. CDR1 MNHNY and CDR2 SVGAGI come from the germline V gene (reference sequence). V was pared by 0 bases and J by 3 bases, with 4 bases of the junction left unmatched. This CDR3 is built from 15 residues. The CDR3 sequence is CASSYSRGQGYEQYF. The CDR3 DNA reads as TGTGCCAGCAGTTACTCTAGAGGACAGGGCTACGAGCAGTACTTC.

This clone was recorded once. The chain combines TRBV4-1 with TRBJ2-6; 9 bases are shared with TRBD1. V lost 1 base to trimming and J lost 1 base; unmatched junction nucleotides: 8. The CDR3 runs to 19 residues. The germline gives CDR1 MGHRA, CDR2 YSYEKL. The CDR3 loop is CASSQAPGQGRSGANVLTF. DNA of the CDR3: TGCGCCAGCAGCCAAGCCCCCGGACAGGGGAGGTCTGGGGCCAACGTCCTGACTTTC.

The rearrangement links TRBV5-1 to TRBJ1-1, with 9 bases lining up with TRBD1. CDR3 length equals 16 residues. J was trimmed by 4 bases and V by 6 bases; bases with no gene match: 13. Germline CDR1 and CDR2: SGHRS and YFSETQ. The CDR3 bases are TGCGCCAGCACTCAGGGGGGGACAGGGACCCCCACTGAAGCTTTCTTT. As protein: CASTQGGTGTPTEAFF.

J is TRBJ1-1 and V is TRBV28, with unresolved D. CDR1 MDHEN and CDR2 SYDVKM come from the germline V gene. Trimming left V 2 bases short and J 6 bases short, with 10 bases between. There are 13 residues in the CDR3. The CDR3 is CASSLIGPAEAFF. The DNA of the CDR3 is TGTGCCAGCAGTTTAATTGGGCCGGCTGAAGCTTTCTTT. The full variable domain, rest sourced from reference TRBV28 and TRBJ1-1, is DVKVTQSSRYLVKRTGEKVFLECVQDMDHENMFWYRQDPGLGLRLIYFSYDVKMKEKGDIPEGYSVSREKKERFSLILESASTNQTSMYLCASSLIGPAEAFFGQGTRLTVV.

V usage is TRBV9 and J usage is TRBJ2-7; TRBD2 might be the D (5 bases). V was trimmed by 4 bases and J by 1 base, leaving 12 bases between them. Germline lookup yields CDR1 SGDLS and CDR2 YYNGEE. CDR3 length: 14 amino acids. CDR3 nucleotide sequence: TGTGCCAGCAGCCCCAGCGGTGGGTCCTACGAGCAGTACTTC. This codes for CASSPSGGSYEQYF.

The V and J genes are TRBV28 and TRBJ1-2; TRBD1 might be the D (6 bases). This CDR3 comprises 12 residues. Germline CDR1 MDHEN, CDR2 SYDVKM. V was trimmed by 8 bases and J by 6 bases, leaving 13 bases between them. CDR3 in amino acids: CASLTGQDGYTF. CDR3 nucleotides: TGTGCCAGCCTTACAGGGCAGGATGGCTACACCTTC.

The V gene is TRBV10-3, the J gene TRBJ1-2; a possible D gene is TRBD1 (5 bases). The CDR3 is made up of 15 amino acids. Trimming took off 2 bases at V and 7 bases at J, with 17 bases between the two ends. Germline lookup yields CDR1 ENHRY and CDR2 SYGVKD. The CDR3 DNA follows: TGTGCCATCAGTGAGACGGGGGTAGGGAATCTTGGCTACACCTTC. Translating gives CAISETGVGNLGYTF.

This clone was seen just once. The gene calls are TRBV7-9 and TRBJ2-7; D might be TRBD2 (6 bases). CDR3 size: 13 residues. In germline, CDR1 is SEHNR, CDR2 FQNEAQ (reference sequence). Trimming left V 4 bases short and J 4 bases short, with 11 bases between. CDR3 amino acids: CASSYSGGYEQYF. The DNA of the CDR3 is TGTGCCAGCAGCTACTCCGGGGGTTACGAGCAGTACTTC.

The gene calls are TRBV7-2 and TRBJ1-1; D is undetermined. The germline V gene has CDR1 SGHTA and CDR2 FQGNSA. The V and J ends lost 2 bases and 7 bases respectively, with 8 bases between them. The CDR3 contains 12 residues. This chain's CDR3 is CASSLPRHEAFF. The CDR3 nucleotides read TGTGCCAGCAGCTTACCCAGGCATGAAGCTTTCTTT.

The chain carries TRBV2 and TRBJ2-5; D uncertain. The germline V gene encodes CDR1 SNHLY and CDR2 FYNNEI. The V end was cut by 5 bases, the J end by 7 bases, with 11 bases between. The CDR3 is 12 residues long. The CDR3 sequence is CASSPDPGTQYF. Written as DNA, the CDR3 is TGTGCCAGCAGTCCTGACCCGGGGACCCAGTACTTC.

This clone is a singleton in its sample. The V call is TRBV10-3, the J call TRBJ1-2; 8 nucleotides align to TRBD1. Germline lookup yields CDR1 ENHRY and CDR2 SYGVKD. CDR3 size: 16 residues. Trimming took 2 bases from V and 2 from J; bases not matched to a gene: 7. The CDR3 region has the DNA TGTGCCATCAGTGAGGGGGGGACAGGCAGGAACTATGGCTACACCTTC. Its protein is CAISEGGTGRNYGYTF.

The DNA of the CDR3 is TGTGCCAGCAGTTACGGAGGGGCAGTTACGGACAATGAGCAGTTCTTC. Its translation: CASSYGGAVTDNEQFF. The rearrangement uses TRBV6-2 or TRBV6-3 and TRBJ2-1, with a possible D match to TRBD2 (6 bases). The CDR3 spans 16 residues. Trimming removed 2 bases from V and 5 bases from J, with 16 bases in between. Looked up from germline, CDR1 is MNHEY and CDR2 is SVGEGT.

The chain links TRBV9 to TRBJ2-1, with D possibly TRBD2 on 6 matching bases. In germline, CDR1 is SGDLS, CDR2 YYNGEE. V lost 7 bases, J lost 0 bases, and 8 bases lay in between. The CDR3 extends over 13 amino acids. CDR3 DNA sequence: TGTGCCAGCGCGGGAATCTCCTACAATGAGCAGTTCTTC. Protein: CASAGISYNEQFF.

The CDR3 sequence is CASSLTGGRNTEAFF. DNA for the CDR3: TGCGCCAGCAGCTTGACAGGGGGCAGGAACACTGAAGCTTTCTTT. The chain joins TRBV5-1 to TRBJ1-1; TRBD1 matches at 9 bases. Germline V gene sequence: CDR1 SGHRS, CDR2 YFSETQ. V lost 1 base and J lost 1; bases outside the gene matches: 2. CDR3 length equals 15 residues.

This chain joins TRBV18 and TRBJ2-5; a possible D gene is TRBD2 (5 bases). The V end was cut by 5 bases, the J end by 3 bases, with 7 bases between. CDR3 length: 12 amino acids. Germline assignment: CDR1 KGHSH and CDR2 LQKENI. The CDR3 sequence is CASSREKETQYF. CDR3 nucleotide sequence: TGTGCCAGCTCAAGGGAGAAAGAGACCCAGTACTTC.

In this sample, this clone turned up a few times. This chain links TRBV4-2 with TRBJ2-7; a possible D gene is TRBD2 (5 bases). CDR1 is LGHNA and CDR2 is YNFKEQ in the germline V gene. The length of the CDR3 is 15 residues. Trimming stripped 1 base from V and 2 bases from J, with 12 bases between. The CDR3 here is CASSQVPSRTYEQYF. The CDR3 nucleotides are TGTGCCAGCAGCCAAGTGCCTAGCAGGACCTACGAGCAGTACTTC.

The chain carries TRBV15 and TRBJ1-5; D is undetermined. Germline CDR1 reads LNHNV; CDR2 reads YYDKDF (reference sequence). V lost 0 bases to trimming and J lost 5 bases, with 17 bases between them. This CDR3 contains 17 residues. CDR3 bases: TGTGCCACCAGCAGAGATAAGGCCTCAGGCGGGTATCAGCCCCAGCATTTT. Translation: CATSRDKASGGYQPQHF. The entire variable domain, with the rest obtained from reference TRBV15 and TRBJ1-5, is as follows: DAMVIQNPRYQVTQFGKPVTLSCSQTLNHNVMYWYQQKSSQAPKLLFHYYDKDFNNEADTPDNFQSRRPNTSFCFLDIRSPGLGDTAMYLCATSRDKASGGYQPQHFGDGTRLSIL.

The chain couples TRBV5-1 to TRBJ2-7; a weak D match, TRBD1 (6 bases). The CDR3 length is 14 residues. Germline V CDR1 and CDR2: SGHRS, YFSETQ. V was clipped by 1 base and J by 2 bases, with 10 bases between them. The CDR3 DNA reads TGCGCCAGCAGCTTGACAGGGAGTGCCTACGAGCAGTACTTC. This codes for CASSLTGSAYEQYF.

The chain employs TRBV11-2 and TRBJ1-2; the D gene is possibly TRBD1 (5 bases). Trimming took off 4 bases at V and 4 bases at J, with 19 bases between the two ends. This CDR3 is built from 16 residues. Germline-derived CDR1 and CDR2 are SGHAT and FQNNGV. The CDR3 bases are TGTGCCAGCAGCTCCATCAGGGTTGAAAAAACCTATGGCTACACCTTC. This sequence encodes CASSSIRVEKTYGYTF.

The chain links TRBV9 to TRBJ2-2, with D possibly TRBD2 on 5 matching bases. This CDR3 has 16 residues. V lost 0 bases, J lost 2 bases, and 11 bases lay in between. CDR1 is SGDLS, CDR2 YYNGEE, per germline. In DNA, the CDR3 is TGTGCCAGCAGCGTAGGAGCGGAAATTAACACCGGGGAGCTGTTTTTT. As protein: CASSVGAEINTGELFF.

This clone was detected only once. The chain joins TRBV7-2 to TRBJ2-1; TRBD2 agrees at 11 bases. J was trimmed by 4 bases and V by 2 bases; bases with no gene match: 4. Germline CDR1 SGHTA, CDR2 FQGNSA. The CDR3 extends over 16 amino acids. CDR3 in DNA: TGTGCCAGCAGCTTACGCGGGACTAGCGGATACAATGAGCAGTTCTTC. This translates into CASSLRGTSGYNEQFF.

The chain has TRBV18 and TRBJ1-1, with 8 nucleotides matching TRBD1. J gave up 1 base and V 3 bases, and 7 bases lay outside the gene matches. Germline V CDR1 and CDR2: KGHSH, LQKENI. The CDR3 covers 16 residues. CDR3 region: CASSPGQDRGNTEAFF. The CDR3 bases are TGTGCCAGCTCACCGGGGCAAGACAGGGGGAACACTGAAGCTTTCTTT.

The chain has TRBV27 and TRBJ2-3; D unclear. The CDR3 extends over 15 amino acids. Per germline, CDR1 MNHEY and CDR2 SMNVEV (reference sequence). The germline V and J ends were trimmed by 2 bases and 0 bases, with 9 bases remaining between them. The CDR3 nucleotides are TGTGCCAGCAGTTTAAGGAGTTCTAGCACAGATACGCAGTATTTT. It yields the protein CASSLRSSSTDTQYF.

By share, this clone counts as medium-sized. The V call is TRBV2, the J call TRBJ1-2; D remains unclear. The CDR3 extends over 13 amino acids. Deletions cut 3 bases from V and 7 bases from J, with 12 bases between. CDR1 SNHLY and CDR2 FYNNEI come from the germline V gene. CDR3 nucleotide sequence: TGTGCCAGCAGTGATGGCCCCCAGGTTGGCTACACCTTC. The encoded protein is CASSDGPQVGYTF. The whole variable domain, filled in from reference TRBV2 and TRBJ1-2, reads EPEVTQTPSHQVTQMGQEVILRCVPISNHLYFYWYRQILGQKVEFLVSFYNNEISEKSEIFDDQFSVERPDGSNFTLKIRSTKLEDSAMYFCASSDGPQVGYTFGSGTRLTVV.